These T cell receptor beta chains were read from a single sample in a study of T cells in Graves' hyperthyroidism and ophthalmopathy. TCRdb processed the multiplex PCR reads anew with MiXCR; each CDR3 protein has one entry. The repertoire holds fewer than 550,000 distinct CDR3 sequences, less than 25% seen once, with around 11% in the top ten. The sample comprised blood. The receptors were sampled from a woman aged 30 to 39 with Graves' ophthalmopathy. The CDR3 runs from the conserved cysteine through the conserved F or W. D genes are given only for firm matches. Some rows mark clone size as missing; the rest say once, few, many or name a class of expanded clone.

D gene: NA
J gene: TRBJ1-1
V gene: TRBV15
clone size: many
CDR3 length: 15
CDR3 DNA: TGTGCCACCAGCAGAGATATCAGGGAGAACACTGAAGCTTTCTTT
CDR3 protein: CATSRDIRENTEAFF

D gene: NA
J gene: TRBJ1-1
V gene: TRBV11-2
clone size: many
CDR3 length: 14
CDR3 DNA: TGTGCCAGCAGACCCGGACAGCCGAACACTGAAGCTTTCTTT
CDR3 protein: CASRPGQPNTEAFF

D gene: NA
J gene: TRBJ2-5
V gene: TRBV29-1
clone size: few
CDR3 length: 15
CDR3 DNA: TGCAGCGTCGACCAGTTCGGTCGGGCGGGGGAGACCCAGTACTTC
CDR3 protein: CSVDQFGRAGETQYF

D gene: TRBD1
J gene: TRBJ1-1
V gene: TRBV6-1
clone size: NA
CDR3 length: 14
CDR3 DNA: TGTGCCAGCAGTGCTAGACAGGGGAACACTGAAGCTTTCTTT
CDR3 protein: CASSARQGNTEAFF

D gene: TRBD2
J gene: TRBJ2-7
V gene: TRBV12-3/TRBV12-4
clone size: NA
CDR3 length: 12
CDR3 DNA: TGTGCCAGCAGTTCCGGACTAGCCGAGCAGTACTTC
CDR3 protein: CASSSGLAEQYF

D gene: TRBD2
J gene: TRBJ2-2
V gene: TRBV6-2/TRBV6-3
clone size: many
CDR3 length: 18
CDR3 DNA: TGTGCCAGCAGTTGGCAAGGACTAGCGGGGGAAAACACCGGGGAGCTGTTTTTT
CDR3 protein: CASSWQGLAGENTGELFF

D gene: NA
J gene: TRBJ2-7
V gene: TRBV7-3
clone size: once
CDR3 length: 13
CDR3 DNA: TGTGCCAGCAGCGCCCGTGGGAAGAACGAGCAGTACTTC
CDR3 protein: CASSARGKNEQYF

D gene: NA
J gene: TRBJ1-2
V gene: TRBV6-1
clone size: few
CDR3 length: 15
CDR3 DNA: TGTGCCAGCAGTGAAGTCACCGCCAATAGCTATGGCTACACCTTC
CDR3 protein: CASSEVTANSYGYTF

D gene: TRBD1
J gene: TRBJ2-2
V gene: TRBV6-1
clone size: many
CDR3 length: 15
CDR3 DNA: TGTGCCAGCAGTGTGACAGGGGGCTTCCGCGGGGAGCTGTTTTTT
CDR3 protein: CASSVTGGFRGELFF

D gene: NA
J gene: TRBJ1-1
V gene: TRBV2
clone size: few
CDR3 length: 12
CDR3 DNA: TGTGCCAGCAACCGCCCTGACACTGAAGCTTTCTTT
CDR3 protein: CASNRPDTEAFF

D gene: NA
J gene: TRBJ2-2
V gene: TRBV7-3
clone size: NA
CDR3 length: 15
CDR3 DNA: TGTGCCAGCAGCTTATGGGGGCAGTACGACGGGGATCTGTTTTTT
CDR3 protein: CASSLWGQYDGDLFF

D gene: NA
J gene: TRBJ2-6
V gene: TRBV6-2/TRBV6-3
clone size: many
CDR3 length: 14
CDR3 DNA: TGTGCCAGCAGTTTAAACCCTGGGGCCAACGTCCTGACTTTC
CDR3 protein: CASSLNPGANVLTF

D gene: TRBD2
J gene: TRBJ2-5
V gene: TRBV7-3
clone size: many
CDR3 length: 14
CDR3 DNA: TGTGCCAGCAGCTTAGGAGCGGGACTCCCCAAATTGTACTTC
CDR3 protein: CASSLGAGLPKLYF

D gene: NA
J gene: TRBJ1-2
V gene: TRBV12-3/TRBV12-4
clone size: NA
CDR3 length: 15
CDR3 DNA: TGTGCCAGCAGCCCGGCAAGGGGGGGTAACTATGGCTACACCTTC
CDR3 protein: CASSPARGGNYGYTF

D gene: NA
J gene: TRBJ1-1
V gene: TRBV15
clone size: few
CDR3 length: 14
CDR3 DNA: TGTGCCACCAGCACCCCCCGACAAAACACTGAAGCTTTCTTT
CDR3 protein: CATSTPRQNTEAFF

D gene: NA
J gene: TRBJ2-4
V gene: TRBV20-1
clone size: many
CDR3 length: 14
CDR3 DNA: TGCAGTGCTAGGGGGGACTTCGGTAAAAACATTCAGTACTTC
CDR3 protein: CSARGDFGKNIQYF

D gene: TRBD1
J gene: TRBJ2-7
V gene: TRBV6-2/TRBV6-3
clone size: many
CDR3 length: 17
CDR3 DNA: TGTGCCAGCAGTTATCCTCTGGACAGGGTCGGCTACGACGAGCAGTACTTC
CDR3 protein: CASSYPLDRVGYDEQYF

D gene: NA
J gene: TRBJ1-1
V gene: TRBV20-1
clone size: many
CDR3 length: 13
CDR3 DNA: TGCAGTGCGAGCGGGCCCTCGAACACTGAAGCTTTCTTT
CDR3 protein: CSASGPSNTEAFF

D gene: NA
J gene: TRBJ2-7
V gene: TRBV28
clone size: many
CDR3 length: 15
CDR3 DNA: TGTGCCAGCAGTTTAGAGGGCCCGAGCTCCTACGAGCAGTACTTC
CDR3 protein: CASSLEGPSSYEQYF

D gene: NA
J gene: TRBJ1-5
V gene: TRBV4-3
clone size: NA
CDR3 length: 15
CDR3 DNA: TGCGCCAGCAGCCAAGATCTGTCGGACAATCAGCCCCAGCATTTT
CDR3 protein: CASSQDLSDNQPQHF

D gene: TRBD1
J gene: TRBJ2-7
V gene: TRBV6-5
clone size: once
CDR3 length: 16
CDR3 DNA: TGTGCCAGCAGTTCCACACCGGGACAGGGGGTTGGCGAGCAGTACTTC
CDR3 protein: CASSSTPGQGVGEQYF

D gene: TRBD1
J gene: TRBJ1-4
V gene: TRBV6-9
clone size: few
CDR3 length: 16
CDR3 DNA: TGTGCCAGCTGGACAACCAGGGGGTCTCATAATGAAAAACTGTTTTTT
CDR3 protein: CASWTTRGSHNEKLFF

D gene: NA
J gene: TRBJ2-5
V gene: TRBV4-2
clone size: NA
CDR3 length: 18
CDR3 DNA: TGTGCCAGCAGCCAAGACTTACGATTGGACAGCTTCCAAGGGACCCAGTACTTC
CDR3 protein: CASSQDLRLDSFQGTQYF

D gene: NA
J gene: TRBJ2-7
V gene: TRBV6-1
clone size: NA
CDR3 length: 13
CDR3 DNA: TGTGCCAGCACGCCGGGATCCTACTACGAGCAGTACTTC
CDR3 protein: CASTPGSYYEQYF

D gene: NA
J gene: TRBJ1-1
V gene: TRBV6-1
clone size: many
CDR3 length: 11
CDR3 DNA: TGTGCCAGCAGCGTGCAGTGGGGGGCTTTCTTT
CDR3 protein: CASSVQWGAFF

D gene: NA
J gene: TRBJ1-5
V gene: TRBV6-2/TRBV6-3
clone size: NA
CDR3 length: 12
CDR3 DNA: TGTGCCAGCAGTTACGGCGGGCATCCCCAGCATTTT
CDR3 protein: CASSYGGHPQHF

D gene: NA
J gene: TRBJ2-2
V gene: TRBV6-5
clone size: few
CDR3 length: 16
CDR3 DNA: TGTGCCAGCAGTTACCTCGGGGAGAGGGGGACCGGGGAGCTGTTTTTT
CDR3 protein: CASSYLGERGTGELFF

D gene: NA
J gene: TRBJ2-2
V gene: TRBV7-3
clone size: many
CDR3 length: 13
CDR3 DNA: TGTGCCAGCAGCTTAATGAACACCGGGGAGCTGTTTTTT
CDR3 protein: CASSLMNTGELFF

D gene: NA
J gene: TRBJ1-1
V gene: TRBV10-3
clone size: NA
CDR3 length: 13
CDR3 DNA: TGTGCCATCAGTGAGAACAGGGATGGGGAAGCTTTCTTT
CDR3 protein: CAISENRDGEAFF

D gene: NA
J gene: TRBJ1-1
V gene: TRBV11-1
clone size: many
CDR3 length: 14
CDR3 DNA: TGTGCCAGCAACGTGAAGGTGGGGAACACTGAAGCTTTCTTT
CDR3 protein: CASNVKVGNTEAFF

D gene: TRBD1
J gene: TRBJ2-7
V gene: TRBV30
clone size: few
CDR3 length: 15
CDR3 DNA: TGTGCCTGGAGTGTACCAGGACAGGGCGCCTACGAGCAGTACTTC
CDR3 protein: CAWSVPGQGAYEQYF

D gene: NA
J gene: TRBJ1-3
V gene: TRBV6-1
clone size: many
CDR3 length: 15
CDR3 DNA: TGTGCCAGCAGGCAGGTGTGGGATTCTGGAAACACCATATATTTT
CDR3 protein: CASRQVWDSGNTIYF

D gene: NA
J gene: TRBJ2-3
V gene: TRBV6-1
clone size: NA
CDR3 length: 15
CDR3 DNA: TGTGCCAGCAGTGGGGTGGAGGGGGGCACAGATACGCAGTATTTT
CDR3 protein: CASSGVEGGTDTQYF

D gene: TRBD1
J gene: TRBJ1-5
V gene: TRBV20-1
clone size: NA
CDR3 length: 14
CDR3 DNA: TGCAGTGCACATCCCGGACAGGGGGATCAGCCCCAGCATTTT
CDR3 protein: CSAHPGQGDQPQHF

D gene: NA
J gene: TRBJ2-7
V gene: TRBV6-2/TRBV6-3
clone size: many
CDR3 length: 13
CDR3 DNA: TGTGCCAGCAATTGGGGGTCATTCTACGAGCAGTACTTC
CDR3 protein: CASNWGSFYEQYF

D gene: NA
J gene: TRBJ1-3
V gene: TRBV5-1
clone size: NA
CDR3 length: 13
CDR3 DNA: TGCGCCAGCGCGGAGGGCTCTGGAAACACCATATATTTT
CDR3 protein: CASAEGSGNTIYF

D gene: TRBD1
J gene: TRBJ1-2
V gene: TRBV4-1
clone size: NA
CDR3 length: 14
CDR3 DNA: TGCGCCAGCAGGGGACAGGGGGGGGTTGGTGGCTACACCTTC
CDR3 protein: CASRGQGGVGGYTF

D gene: TRBD1
J gene: TRBJ2-5
V gene: TRBV20-1
clone size: many
CDR3 length: 14
CDR3 DNA: TGCAGTGCCCATCCGACAGGGATGGGAGAGACCCAGTACTTC
CDR3 protein: CSAHPTGMGETQYF

D gene: NA
J gene: TRBJ2-2
V gene: TRBV19
clone size: many
CDR3 length: 15
CDR3 DNA: TGTGCCAGTCTCAGTCGGGGTAGTGGCACCGGGGAGCTGTTTTTT
CDR3 protein: CASLSRGSGTGELFF

D gene: NA
J gene: TRBJ1-5
V gene: TRBV10-3
clone size: many
CDR3 length: 13
CDR3 DNA: TGTGCCATCGGGGGGAATTTCAATCAGCCCCAGCATTTT
CDR3 protein: CAIGGNFNQPQHF

D gene: NA
J gene: TRBJ2-5
V gene: TRBV28
clone size: NA
CDR3 length: 16
CDR3 DNA: TGTGCCAGCAGTTTACTGTCCGGGTGGGTAGAAGAGACCCAGTACTTC
CDR3 protein: CASSLLSGWVEETQYF

D gene: NA
J gene: TRBJ2-4
V gene: TRBV27
clone size: NA
CDR3 length: 13
CDR3 DNA: TGTGCCAGCAGTTTAGGGCAGAAAAACATTCAGTACTTC
CDR3 protein: CASSLGQKNIQYF